The 2 T cell receptor beta chains below were found in one sample sequenced in a study of T cells after yellow fever vaccination. TCRdb reprocessed the 5' RACE reads via MiXCR and lists one record per CDR3 protein. The sample carries tens of thousands of distinct CDR3 sequences, 6% to 8.5% recorded once. The input for sequencing was PBMCs, either bulk or a sorted T-cell subset (CD4+, CD8+, memory, or dextramer-sorted; not recorded which), taken on the day of the first yellow fever vaccination. The receptor set was obtained from a man younger than 30 who received the YFV17D yellow fever vaccine.

This clonotype was detected ten times or more. The chain links TRBV7-8 to TRBJ2-5, with TRBD1 identical over 8 bases. This CDR3 contains 12 residues. With 5 bases clipped from V and 5 bases from J, the junction kept 1 base outside the gene matches. In germline, CDR1 is SGHVS, CDR2 FQNEAQ. CDR3 bases: TGTGCCAGCAGCACAGGGGGGGAGACCCAGTACTTC. Translated: CASSTGGETQYF.

The chain employs TRBV11-2 and TRBJ1-1; no clear D. Trimming left V 5 bases short and J 4 bases short, with 8 bases between. Germline lookup yields CDR1 SGHAT and CDR2 FQNNGV. This CDR3 comprises 12 residues. Here the CDR3 DNA reads TGTGCCAGCAGCCCCACTCTCACTGAAGCTTTCTTT. This encodes CASSPTLTEAFF.